This T cell receptor beta chain was captured in a study of blood T cell repertoires in COVID-19. Repertoires were generated with immunoSEQ multiplex PCR, while TCRdb's copy carries only in-frame clones and drops some. The sample includes 75,000 to 80,000 clones, 80% to 90% of them seen just once. The trim removed 6 bases at V and 0 bases at J, leaving 5 bases unmatched. This CDR3 has 15 amino acids. Germline V gene lookup returns CDR1 SNHLY and CDR2 FYNNEI. This TCR derives from a man in his 60s with COVID-19, enrolled during active disease. Sequencing was carried out using peripheral blood. J is TRBJ2-3 and V is TRBV2, with 8 bases matching TRBD2. The CDR3 DNA sequence: TGTGCCAGCAGGGTTAGCGGGGTAAGCACAGATACGCAGTATTTT. This sequence encodes CASRVSGVSTDTQYF.